This passage covers 21 T cell receptor beta chains from one sample sequenced in a study of blood T cell repertoires in COVID-19. Measured with immunoSEQ multiplex PCR; TCRdb has only the in-frame clones, and not every one. The data contain a few hundred thousand clones, 85% to 90% of them seen just once; the ten biggest clones take up 2.1%. Sequenced sample: peripheral blood. Receptor source: a woman aged 55-75 years with COVID-19, enrolled during active disease.

This chain uses TRBV6-5 with TRBJ2-5; TRBD1 matches at 11 bases. The trim removed 0 bases at V and 4 bases at J, leaving 4 bases unmatched. From germline, CDR1 is MNHEY and CDR2 SVGAGI. The CDR3 extends over 16 amino acids. The CDR3 DNA reads as TGTGCCAGCAGTTACTCGCGGACAGGGGGCCCAGAGACCCAGTACTTC. It encodes CASSYSRTGGPETQYF.

In its sample, this clone was seen once. This sequence joins TRBV5-1 and TRBJ2-7; D possibly corresponds to TRBD2 (6 bases). Between the trimmed V and J ends, which lost 1 base and 5 bases, there was a span of 13 bases. CDR1 and CDR2 from the germline V gene are SGHRS and YFSETQ. This CDR3 has 14 residues. The CDR3 nucleotides read TGCGCCAGCAGCTTGACAGACGGGGGAAACGAGCAGTACTTC. It is translated as CASSLTDGGNEQYF. Complete variable domain (other parts from reference TRBV5-1 and TRBJ2-7): KAGVTQTPRYLIKTRGQQVTLSCSPISGHRSVSWYQQTPGQGLQFLFEYFSETQRNKGNFPGRFSGRQFSNSRSEMNVSTLELGDSALYLCASSLTDGGNEQYFGPGTRLTVT.

This chain connects TRBV7-8 to TRBJ1-2; 7 nucleotides agree with TRBD1. J lost 8 bases, V lost 5 bases, and 11 bases had no gene match. The CDR3 has 14 amino acids. CDR1 and CDR2 (germline): SGHVS, FQNEAQ. The CDR3 protein is CASSGGQPGTGYTF. The CDR3 nucleotides read TGTGCCAGCAGCGGGGGACAGCCCGGTACGGGCTACACCTTC.

The genes are TRBV6-2 or TRBV6-3 and TRBJ1-5; D is uncertain. The CDR3 has 14 amino acids. The germline V and J ends were trimmed by 3 bases and 3 bases, with 9 bases remaining between them. Per germline, CDR1 MNHEY and CDR2 SVGEGT. In DNA form, the CDR3 reads TGTGCCAGCAGTTATAAGACATACAATCAGCCCCAGCATTTT. Its protein is CASSYKTYNQPQHF.

The chain links TRBV30 to TRBJ1-1; a weak D match, TRBD1 (6 bases). Deletions cut 4 bases from V and 1 base from J, with 13 bases between. There are 14 residues in the CDR3. The germline gives CDR1 GTSNPN, CDR2 SVGIG (reference sequence). CDR3 region: CAWNRGIENTEAFF. The CDR3 DNA reads TGTGCCTGGAATAGGGGGATAGAGAACACTGAAGCTTTCTTT.

In its sample, this clone was seen once. The rearrangement uses TRBV5-1 and TRBJ1-5; D not resolved. Per germline, CDR1 SGHRS and CDR2 YFSETQ. Trimming pared 0 bases from V and 4 bases from J, leaving 11 bases between. The CDR3 length is 15 residues. Here the CDR3 reads CASSLDGSPNQPQHF. The DNA for the CDR3 is TGCGCCAGCAGCTTGGATGGCTCCCCGAATCAGCCCCAGCATTTT.

In nucleotides, the CDR3 is TGTGCCAGCAACGACCAGGGTTCAGGGACTGAAGCTTTCTTT. Protein: CASNDQGSGTEAFF. J is TRBJ1-1 and V is TRBV6-5, with D possibly being TRBD1 (5 bases). Trimming removed 7 bases from V and 5 bases from J, with 17 bases in between. CDR3 length equals 14 residues. The germline V gene has CDR1 MNHEY and CDR2 SVGAGI.

V gene TRBV19 combines with J gene TRBJ2-3; 8 nucleotides line up with TRBD1. CDR3 size: 13 residues. The V gene's germline CDR1 is LNHDA and CDR2 SQIVND (reference sequence). V was pared by 5 bases and J by 6 bases, with 4 bases of the junction left unmatched. CDR3 coding DNA: TGTGCCAGTAGTGCCCACAGGGGGGATACGCAGTATTTT. As protein: CASSAHRGDTQYF.

This chain connects TRBV19 to TRBJ1-6; no clear D gene. Looked up from germline, CDR1 is LNHDA and CDR2 is SQIVND (reference sequence). V shed 6 bases and J shed 7 bases, with 16 bases lying between them. The CDR3 has 15 amino acids. In DNA form, the CDR3 reads TGTGCCAGTAGAAGCGGAGTGGTTCGGAATTCACCCCTCCACTTT. Its protein product is CASRSGVVRNSPLHF. The whole variable domain, remainder taken from reference TRBV19 and TRBJ1-6, is DGGITQSPKYLFRKEGQNVTLSCEQNLNHDAMYWYRQDPGQGLRLIYYSQIVNDFQKGDIAEGYSVSREKKESFPLTVTSAQKNPTAFYLCASRSGVVRNSPLHFGNGTRLTVT.

This clone was counted a single time. This rearrangement joins TRBV25-1 to TRBJ1-1; D remains ambiguous. Germline CDR1 is MGHDK and CDR2 is SYGVNS. V was shortened by 6 bases and J by 1 base, with 12 bases between the two germline ends. The CDR3 loop spans 14 amino acids. The CDR3 is CASRDWPQNTEAFF. CDR3 coding DNA: TGTGCCAGCAGAGATTGGCCTCAGAACACTGAAGCTTTCTTT.

The V and J genes are TRBV19 and TRBJ1-2; possible D gene TRBD1, 5 bases. The CDR3 totals 13 residues. Trimming took 5 bases from V and 7 from J, leaving 14 bases between them. Germline V gives CDR1 LNHDA, CDR2 SQIVND (reference sequence). In DNA form, the CDR3 reads TGTGCCAGTAGTCCCTCCCGCGGGGCTGGCTACACCTTC. Translation gives CASSPSRGAGYTF.

V is TRBV19 and J is TRBJ1-6, with a tentative D call TRBD1 (5 bases). The germline CDR1 and CDR2 sequences are LNHDA and SQIVND (reference sequence). The ends were cut back, 3 bases at V and 7 bases at J, with 13 bases in the middle. This CDR3 spans 15 amino acids. The CDR3 loop reads CASSIGAGINSPLHF. The CDR3 DNA is TGTGCCAGTAGTATTGGGGCAGGGATAAATTCACCCCTCCACTTT.

This rearrangement joins TRBV5-1 to TRBJ2-3, with D possibly matching TRBD1 (5 bases). The germline V and J ends were trimmed by 3 bases and 4 bases, with 12 bases remaining between them. Germline lookup yields CDR1 SGHRS and CDR2 YFSETQ. CDR3 length equals 14 residues. The CDR3 DNA is TGCGCCAGCAGCTCTCAGTGGGGCGCAGATACGCAGTATTTT. Translated, it gives CASSSQWGADTQYF.

V usage is TRBV10-3 and J usage is TRBJ2-3; TRBD2 might be the D (7 bases). The CDR3 contains 14 residues. From germline, CDR1 is ENHRY and CDR2 SYGVKD. V was shortened by 6 bases and J by 2 bases, with 12 bases between the two germline ends. Here the CDR3 reads CAIRRGADTDTQYF. The CDR3 nucleotides read TGTGCCATCAGACGGGGGGCGGACACAGATACGCAGTATTTT.

This sequence joins TRBV12-5 and TRBJ2-1, with 10 bases identical to TRBD2. Trimming at V came to 5 bases and at J to 1 base, leaving 5 bases not matched to a gene. Germline lookup yields CDR1 LGHNT and CDR2 FRNRAP. The CDR3 contains 16 residues. In nucleotides, the CDR3 is TGTGCTAGTGGTGTGACTAGCGGGCTTTCCTACAATGAGCAGTTCTTC. It translates to CASGVTSGLSYNEQFF.

CDR3 protein: CASSLDRVNYGYTF. The CDR3 DNA sequence: TGTGCCAGCAGCTTGGACAGAGTGAACTATGGCTACACCTTC. The chain uses TRBV5-6 and TRBJ1-2; no clear D. Germline lookup yields CDR1 SGHDT and CDR2 YYEEEE. V was cut by 0 bases and J by 2 bases, with 8 bases left in between. This CDR3 spans 14 amino acids.

The V gene is TRBV3-1 (or the pseudogene TRBV3-2), the J gene TRBJ1-5, with D unclear. Germline lookup yields CDR1 LGHDT and CDR2 YNNKEL (reference sequence). There are 13 residues in the CDR3. Trimming removed 5 bases at V and 3 bases at J, with 8 bases between. The CDR3 here is CASSLFLNQPQHF. Here the CDR3 DNA reads TGTGCCAGCAGCTTATTCCTCAATCAGCCCCAGCATTTT.

The chain joins TRBV18 to TRBJ1-3, with a weak D call TRBD1 (5 bases). This CDR3 has 14 amino acids. Germline CDR1 is KGHSH and CDR2 is LQKENI. With 3 bases removed from V and 3 bases from J, the gap between germline ends came to 9 bases. The CDR3 loop reads CASSPAGDGNTIYF. The CDR3 DNA reads TGTGCCAGCTCACCGGCGGGGGATGGAAACACCATATATTTT.

The J gene is TRBJ2-5, the V gene TRBV6-5; TRBD1 might be the D (6 bases). This CDR3 spans 13 amino acids. The V and J ends lost 6 bases and 5 bases respectively, with 13 bases between them. Per the germline V gene, CDR1 is MNHEY and CDR2 is SVGAGI. The CDR3 sequence is CASSNRVAETQYF. The CDR3 DNA follows: TGTGCCAGCAGCAACAGGGTAGCGGAGACCCAGTACTTC.

The rearrangement uses TRBV19 and TRBJ2-5; 9 nucleotides align to TRBD2. This CDR3 spans 15 amino acids. Trimming cost V 8 bases and J 5 bases; bases outside gene matches: 12. Germline CDR1 is LNHDA and CDR2 is SQIVND (reference sequence). The DNA for the CDR3 is TGTGCCAGTCGGCTTCGCGGGGGGGCAGATGAGACCCAGTACTTC. Protein: CASRLRGGADETQYF. The whole variable domain, remainder taken from reference TRBV19 and TRBJ2-5, is DGGITQSPKYLFRKEGQNVTLSCEQNLNHDAMYWYRQDPGQGLRLIYYSQIVNDFQKGDIAEGYSVSREKKESFPLTVTSAQKNPTAFYLCASRLRGGADETQYFGPGTRLLVL.

The chain couples TRBV19 to TRBJ1-3; D might be TRBD1 (6 bases). In germline, CDR1 is LNHDA, CDR2 SQIVND (reference sequence). The CDR3 totals 13 residues. V lost 4 bases to trimming and J lost 9 bases, with 13 bases between them. The DNA of the CDR3 is TGTGCCAGTAGTAGCCAACAGGGAGCCACCATATATTTT. Its translation is CASSSQQGATIYF.